This T cell receptor beta chain was sequenced in a study of blood T cell repertoires in COVID-19. The germline V gene has CDR1 KGHSH and CDR2 LQKENI. The CDR3 has 15 amino acids. V was pared by 4 bases and J by 5 bases, with 8 bases of the junction left unmatched. This table comes from immunoSEQ multiplex PCR, and its TCRdb copy is limited to in-frame clones, with some not included. Counted here are fewer than 100,000 clones, 82% occurring once; the ten biggest clones make up approximately 12%. This chain links TRBV18 with TRBJ1-1; 9 positions match TRBD1. The sample taken for sequencing was peripheral blood. The receptor was isolated from a man over 45 with acute or convalescent COVID-19. CDR3 nucleotides: TGTGCCAGCTCACGTACCGGGACAGGGTTTACTGAAGCTTTCTTT. As protein: CASSRTGTGFTEAFF.